This TCR beta chain was observed in a study of blood T cell repertoires in COVID-19. Study background: Nucleic acid was either cDNA or gDNA, and it came from T cells, B-cell-depleted T cells, or PBMCs.

Original data processing: Amplification of reference gene primers provided the estimated nucleated cell counts. Profiled with immunoSEQ multiplex PCR; TCRdb holds only in-frame clones, not every one. V and J calls and clone size are copied from that table; D and trimming were computed from the DNA. The sample has around 140,000 clones, roughly 87% seen once. Sequencing was performed on peripheral blood. The clonotype originates from a man between 65 and 85 years old with acute or convalescent COVID-19.

CDR3 loop: CARLVGQTQYF. In nucleotides, the CDR3 is TGTGCCCGGTTGGTGGGGCAGACCCAGTACTTC. V gene TRBV30 combines with J gene TRBJ2-5, with TRBD1 as a possible D gene (5 bases). The CDR3 extends over 11 amino acids. Germline values: CDR1 GTSNPN, CDR2 SVGIG (reference sequence). The V gene lost 8 bases and the J gene lost 6 bases, with 13 bases spanning the gap.